The next 14 T cell receptor beta chains were all read from a single sample in a study of PD-1 blockade in classical Hodgkin lymphoma. Clones were read by immunoSEQ multiplex PCR, and TCRdb kept only the in-frame ones, dropping some. The sample includes fewer than 75,000 clones, 88% of them seen just once. Relapse after autologous stem cell transplantation occurred in every patient, and brentuximab vedotin exposure varied. Sample: peripheral blood mononuclear cells (PBMCs), taken before the second cycle of nivolumab. These receptor sequences come from a human donor with classical Hodgkin lymphoma.

The chain has TRBV28 and TRBJ1-2; D not resolved. Germline V gene data show CDR1 as MDHEN and CDR2 as SYDVKM. Trimming pared 6 bases from V and 4 bases from J, leaving 12 bases between. The CDR3 length is 13 residues. The chain's CDR3 is CASRATSLYGYTF. CDR3 DNA: TGTGCCAGCAGGGCTACATCACTCTATGGCTACACCTTC.

The genes are TRBV30 and TRBJ2-7, with D tentatively TRBD1 or TRBD2 (5 bases each). V shed 2 bases and J shed 4 bases, with 12 bases lying between them. Germline-derived CDR1 and CDR2 are GTSNPN and SVGIG (reference sequence). The length of the CDR3 is 13 residues. The CDR3 nucleotides read TGTGCCTGGAGTAGGGGACGGGCATACGAGCAGTACTTC. It translates to CAWSRGRAYEQYF.

The rearrangement joins TRBV5-1 to TRBJ2-2; 9 nucleotides line up with TRBD1. Germline V lookup: CDR1 SGHRS, CDR2 YFSETQ. V lost 0 bases to trimming and J lost 4 bases; unmatched junction nucleotides: 1. This CDR3 is 15 amino acids long. The CDR3 here is CASSLDRGPTGELFF. The CDR3 DNA reads TGCGCCAGCAGCTTGGACAGGGGGCCCACCGGGGAGCTGTTTTTT.

This clone occurred a few times. The chain couples TRBV11-2 to TRBJ1-1; D gene unclear. Trimming stripped 4 bases from V and 4 bases from J, with 13 bases between. This CDR3 spans 14 amino acids. Per the germline V gene, CDR1 is SGHAT and CDR2 is FQNNGV. The CDR3 region is CASSSPTQGTEAFF. As DNA, the CDR3 is TGTGCCAGCAGCTCTCCGACTCAAGGCACTGAAGCTTTCTTT.

DNA for the CDR3: TGTGCCAGCAGCTTTGGGAAGAACACTGAAGCTTTCTTT. It specifies CASSFGKNTEAFF. The gene calls are TRBV7-9 and TRBJ1-1, with D uncertain. The CDR3 covers 13 residues. The V gene lost 3 bases and the J gene lost 1 base, with 6 bases spanning the gap. Per germline, CDR1 SEHNR and CDR2 FQNEAQ (reference sequence). The full variable domain, completed using reference TRBV7-9 and TRBJ1-1, is DTGVSQNPRHKITKRGQNVTFRCDPISEHNRLYWYRQTLGQGPEFLTYFQNEAQLEKSRLLSDRFSAERPKGSFSTLEIQRTEQGDSAMYLCASSFGKNTEAFFGQGTRLTVV.

The chain carries TRBV2 and TRBJ1-2, with D uncertain. The V gene's germline CDR1 is SNHLY and CDR2 FYNNEI. The CDR3 is 15 amino acids. V was cut by 5 bases and J by 7 bases, with 20 bases left in between. In nucleotides, the CDR3 is TGTGCCAGCAGTCCTACTAAGGCAGGTGGAGCTGGCTACACCTTC. It is translated as CASSPTKAGGAGYTF.

The chain has TRBV4-1 and TRBJ1-6; 7 bases are a match to TRBD1. V gave up 4 bases and J gave up 14 bases; unmatched junction bases: 8. This CDR3 has 13 amino acids. Germline V gives CDR1 MGHRA, CDR2 YSYEKL. As DNA, the CDR3 is TGCGCCAGCAGCCCAACGGGACAGCCAGCCCTCCACTTT. This gives the protein CASSPTGQPALHF.

The chain is built from TRBV10-3 and TRBJ2-1; D ambiguous. The CDR3 is 11 residues long. V lost 5 bases and J 6 bases, leaving 5 bases between the germline ends. Germline-derived CDR1 and CDR2 are ENHRY and SYGVKD. This chain's CDR3 is CAISPSNEQFF. The CDR3, as DNA: TGTGCCATCAGTCCCAGCAATGAGCAGTTCTTC.

The CDR3 loop reads CASSSGGGTEAFF. CDR3 bases: TGTGCCAGCAGCAGCGGGGGAGGCACTGAAGCTTTCTTT. V usage is TRBV7-9 and J usage is TRBJ1-1; tentative D call: TRBD1 (5 bases). V dropped 5 bases and J dropped 4 bases, with 11 bases sitting between them. There are 13 residues in the CDR3. CDR1 SEHNR and CDR2 FQNEAQ come from the germline V gene (reference sequence).

The J gene is TRBJ1-1, the V gene TRBV9, with 9 bases that match TRBD1. Germline CDR1 reads SGDLS; CDR2 reads YYNGEE. V lost 3 bases, J lost 3 bases, and 3 bases stayed unmatched. There are 14 residues in the CDR3. CDR3 sequence (DNA): TGTGCCAGCAGCGGCTGGGACAGGGACACTGAAGCTTTCTTT. Its protein is CASSGWDRDTEAFF.

V is TRBV28 and J is TRBJ1-2; D possibly corresponds to TRBD1 (5 bases). Per the germline V gene, CDR1 is MDHEN and CDR2 is SYDVKM. Between the trimmed V and J ends, which lost 4 bases and 7 bases, there was a span of 10 bases. The CDR3 covers 12 residues. The CDR3: CASSSSGSGYTF. The CDR3 coding sequence is TGTGCCAGCAGTTCTTCAGGGTCTGGCTACACCTTC.

The rearrangement uses TRBV2 and TRBJ2-1; 7 positions match TRBD2. The CDR3 loop spans 13 amino acids. V was clipped by 8 bases and J by 3 bases; unmatched bases: 4. The V gene's germline CDR1 is SNHLY and CDR2 FYNNEI. The CDR3 loop reads CASSTGGYNEQFF. The DNA for the CDR3 is TGTGCCAGCTCAACGGGGGGCTACAATGAGCAGTTCTTC.

The chain employs TRBV10-3 and TRBJ1-1; the D is unclear. The V gene lost 3 bases and the J gene lost 0 bases, with 11 bases spanning the gap. This CDR3 has 15 residues. Germline V CDR1 and CDR2: ENHRY, SYGVKD. The CDR3 region has the DNA TGTGCCATCAGTGATTTGACCCTTATGAACACTGAAGCTTTCTTT. Protein product: CAISDLTLMNTEAFF.

In regard to this clone: This same CDR3 is encoded by further DNA sequences in the sample. V and J are TRBV9 and TRBJ1-2; D not certain. Germline V gene lookup returns CDR1 SGDLS and CDR2 YYNGEE. The V end lost 3 bases, the J end lost 4 bases, and 7 bases lay between the germline ends. CDR3 length equals 12 residues. The CDR3 sequence: CASSAASYGYTF. The CDR3 region has the DNA TGTGCCAGCAGCGCAGCCTCCTATGGCTACACCTTC.